Listed here is a single T cell receptor (beta chain). Its antigen is as yet unknown. The sample is drawn from a study of regulatory and conventional T cells in RAG deficiency. Findings and caveats of the study: Shannon entropy fell and Simpson indices rose in RAG-deficient patients. Other subsets showed roughly 10-fold reductions, but Treg unique TCR beta sequences fell roughly 97-fold in these patients. Patient subsets had shorter CDR3s; Omenn Treg-Tconv overlap exceeded 85%. These Omenn syndrome Treg sorts may hold peripherally activated cells instead.

Method: immunoSEQ multiplex PCR; TCRdb's copy keeps in-frame clones and lacks some. In the table there are more than 20,000 clones, roughly 93% of which are singletons. The CDR3 runs 13 residues. Per the germline V gene, CDR1 is MNHEY and CDR2 is SVGAGI. Trimming removed 2 bases from V and 5 bases from J, with 9 bases in between. The sorted conventional CD4+ T cells were CD25-low and CD127-high, with genomic DNA sequenced. These same data were also listed under a study on regulatory T cells. That study reports: The primer mix had 52 TRBV and 13 TRBJ primers.

The TCR was taken from a human donor in good health. The chain couples TRBV6-5 to TRBJ1-2, with D unclear. The sequenced material came from CD4+ T cells sorted from blood. CDR3 protein: CASSYGPGYGYTF. The CDR3 DNA is TGTGCCAGCAGTTACGGCCCAGGTTATGGCTACACCTTC.